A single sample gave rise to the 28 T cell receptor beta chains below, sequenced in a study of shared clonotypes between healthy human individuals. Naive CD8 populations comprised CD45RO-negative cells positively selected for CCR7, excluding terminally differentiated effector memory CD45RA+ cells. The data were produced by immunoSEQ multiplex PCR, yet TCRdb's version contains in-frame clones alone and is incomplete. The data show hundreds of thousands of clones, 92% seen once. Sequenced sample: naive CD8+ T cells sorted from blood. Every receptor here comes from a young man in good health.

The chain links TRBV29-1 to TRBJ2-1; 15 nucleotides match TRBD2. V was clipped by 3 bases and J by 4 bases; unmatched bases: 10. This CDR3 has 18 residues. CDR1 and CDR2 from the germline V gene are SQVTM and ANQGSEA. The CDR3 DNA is TGCAGCGTTGAGGGACTAGCGGGAGGCCCACCCATTTACAATGAGCAGTTCTTC. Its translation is CSVEGLAGGPPIYNEQFF.

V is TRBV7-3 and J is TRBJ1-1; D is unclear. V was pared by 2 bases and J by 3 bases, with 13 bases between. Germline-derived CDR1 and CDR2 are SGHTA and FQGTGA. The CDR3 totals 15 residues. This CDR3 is CASSLYGELDTEAFF. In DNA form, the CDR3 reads TGTGCCAGCAGCTTATACGGGGAGTTGGACACTGAAGCTTTCTTT. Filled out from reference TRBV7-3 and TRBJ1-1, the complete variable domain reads GAGVSQTPSNKVTEKGKYVELRCDPISGHTALYWYRQSLGQGPEFLIYFQGTGAADDSGLPNDRFFAVRPEGSVSTLKIQRTERGDSAVYLCASSLYGELDTEAFFGQGTRLTVV.

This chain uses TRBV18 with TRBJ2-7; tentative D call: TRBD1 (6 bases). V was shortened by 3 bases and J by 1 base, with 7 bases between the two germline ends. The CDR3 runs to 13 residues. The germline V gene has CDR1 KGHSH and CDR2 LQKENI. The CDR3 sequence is CASSPTGSYEQYF. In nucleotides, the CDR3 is TGTGCCAGCTCACCTACAGGGTCCTACGAGCAGTACTTC.

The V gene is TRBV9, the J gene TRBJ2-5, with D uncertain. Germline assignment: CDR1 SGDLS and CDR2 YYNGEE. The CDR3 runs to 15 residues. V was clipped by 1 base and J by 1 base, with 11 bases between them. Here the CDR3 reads CASSVSGRLQETQYF. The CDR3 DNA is TGTGCCAGCAGCGTATCCGGACGGCTCCAAGAGACCCAGTACTTC.

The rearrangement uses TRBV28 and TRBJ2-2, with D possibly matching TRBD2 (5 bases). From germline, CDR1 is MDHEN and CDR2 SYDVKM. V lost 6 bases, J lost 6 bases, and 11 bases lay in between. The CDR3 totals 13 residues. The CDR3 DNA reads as TGTGCCAGCAGCATGCGGGCCGCCGGGGAGCTGTTTTTT. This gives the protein CASSMRAAGELFF.

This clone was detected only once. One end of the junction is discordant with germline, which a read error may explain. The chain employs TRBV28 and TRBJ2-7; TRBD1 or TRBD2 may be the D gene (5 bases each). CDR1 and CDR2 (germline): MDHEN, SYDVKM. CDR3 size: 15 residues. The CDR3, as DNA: TGTGCCAGCAGATTATCTTGGGACGCTTCCTACGAGCAGTACTTC. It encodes CASRLSWDASYEQYF. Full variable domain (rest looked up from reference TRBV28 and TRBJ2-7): DVKVTQSSRYLVKRTGEKVFLECVQDMDHENMFWYRQDPGLGLRLIYFSYDVKMKEKGDIPEGYSVSREKKERFSLILESASTNQTSMYLCASRLSWDASYEQYFGPGTRLTVT.

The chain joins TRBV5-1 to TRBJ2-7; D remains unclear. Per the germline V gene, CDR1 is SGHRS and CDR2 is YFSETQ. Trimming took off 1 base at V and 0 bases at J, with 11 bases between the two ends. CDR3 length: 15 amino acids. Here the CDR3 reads CASSLWTHSSYEQYF. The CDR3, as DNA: TGCGCCAGCAGCTTGTGGACCCACTCCTCCTACGAGCAGTACTTC.

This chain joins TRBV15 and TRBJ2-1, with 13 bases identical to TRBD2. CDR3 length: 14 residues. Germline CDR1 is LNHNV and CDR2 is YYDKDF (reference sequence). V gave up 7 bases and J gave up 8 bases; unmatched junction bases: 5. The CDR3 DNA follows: TGTGCCACCACCTGGACTAGCGGGAGAGATGAGCAGTTCTTC. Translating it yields CATTWTSGRDEQFF.

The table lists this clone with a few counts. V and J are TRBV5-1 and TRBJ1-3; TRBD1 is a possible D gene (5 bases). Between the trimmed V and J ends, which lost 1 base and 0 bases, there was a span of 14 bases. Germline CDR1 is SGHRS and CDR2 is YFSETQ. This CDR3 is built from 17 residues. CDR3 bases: TGCGCCAGCAGCTTGCTTCCGGGGGAACGCTCTGGAAACACCATATATTTT. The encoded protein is CASSLLPGERSGNTIYF.

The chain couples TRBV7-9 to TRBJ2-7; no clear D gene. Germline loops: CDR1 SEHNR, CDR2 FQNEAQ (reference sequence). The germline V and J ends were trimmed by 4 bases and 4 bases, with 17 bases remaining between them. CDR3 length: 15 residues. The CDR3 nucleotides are TGTGCCAGCAGCTCGCCCGACGAGAGGCCATACGAGCAGTACTTC. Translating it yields CASSSPDERPYEQYF.

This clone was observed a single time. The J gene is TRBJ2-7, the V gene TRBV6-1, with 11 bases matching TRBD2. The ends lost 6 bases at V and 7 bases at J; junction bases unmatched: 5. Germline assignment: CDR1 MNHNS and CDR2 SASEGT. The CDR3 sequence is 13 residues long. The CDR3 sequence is CASRLAGVREQYF. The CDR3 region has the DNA TGTGCCAGCAGACTAGCGGGAGTAAGAGAGCAGTACTTC.

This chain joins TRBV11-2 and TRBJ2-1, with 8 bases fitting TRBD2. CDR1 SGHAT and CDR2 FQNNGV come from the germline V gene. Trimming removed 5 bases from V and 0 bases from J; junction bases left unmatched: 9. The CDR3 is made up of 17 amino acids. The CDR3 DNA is TGTGCCAGCAGCCCCCGGACTAGCCTGAGCTCCTACAATGAGCAGTTCTTC. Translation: CASSPRTSLSSYNEQFF. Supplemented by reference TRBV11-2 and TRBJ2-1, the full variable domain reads EAGVAQSPRYKIIEKRQSVAFWCNPISGHATLYWYQQILGQGPKLLIQFQNNGVVDDSQLPKDRFSAERLKGVDSTLKIQPAKLEDSAVYLCASSPRTSLSSYNEQFFGPGTRLTVL.

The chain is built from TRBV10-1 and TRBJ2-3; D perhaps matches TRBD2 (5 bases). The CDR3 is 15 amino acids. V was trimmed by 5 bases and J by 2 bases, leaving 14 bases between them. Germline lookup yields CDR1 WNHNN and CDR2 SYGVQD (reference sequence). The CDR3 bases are TGCGCCAGCAGTAACGACGGGGTTGCCACAGATACGCAGTATTTT. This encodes CASSNDGVATDTQYF.

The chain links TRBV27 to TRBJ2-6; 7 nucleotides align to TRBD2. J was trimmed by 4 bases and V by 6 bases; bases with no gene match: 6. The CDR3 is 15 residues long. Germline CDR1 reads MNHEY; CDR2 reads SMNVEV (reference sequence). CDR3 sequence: CASRAGTGGANVLTF. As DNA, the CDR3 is TGTGCCAGCAGAGCGGGGACGGGCGGGGCCAACGTCCTGACTTTC.

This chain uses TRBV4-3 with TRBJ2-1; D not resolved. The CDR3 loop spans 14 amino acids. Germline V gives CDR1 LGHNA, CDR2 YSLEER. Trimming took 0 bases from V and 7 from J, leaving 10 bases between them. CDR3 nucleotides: TGCGCCAGCAGCCAAGATCCCTGGGAAAATGAGCAGTTCTTC. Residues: CASSQDPWENEQFF.

CDR3 protein: CASSLGLGGANVLTF. CDR3 DNA: TGTGCCAGCAGCTTAGGCCTAGGTGGGGCCAACGTCCTGACTTTC. The rearrangement joins TRBV13 to TRBJ2-6; D is ambiguous. This CDR3 has 15 residues. V lost 0 bases to trimming and J lost 3 bases, with 6 bases between them. Germline V gene sequence: CDR1 PRHDT, CDR2 FYEKMQ (reference sequence).

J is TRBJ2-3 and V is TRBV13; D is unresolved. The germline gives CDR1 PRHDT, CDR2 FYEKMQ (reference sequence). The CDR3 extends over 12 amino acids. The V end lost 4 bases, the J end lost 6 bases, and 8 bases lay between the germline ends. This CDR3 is CASSSYLDTQYF. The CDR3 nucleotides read TGTGCCAGCAGCTCCTACCTGGATACGCAGTATTTT.

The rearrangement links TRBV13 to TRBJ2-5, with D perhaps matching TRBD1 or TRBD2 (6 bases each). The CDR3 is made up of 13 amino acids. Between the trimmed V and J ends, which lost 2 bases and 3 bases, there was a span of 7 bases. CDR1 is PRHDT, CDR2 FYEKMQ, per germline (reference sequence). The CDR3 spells CASSLRGEETQYF. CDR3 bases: TGTGCCAGCAGCTTAAGGGGGGAAGAGACCCAGTACTTC.

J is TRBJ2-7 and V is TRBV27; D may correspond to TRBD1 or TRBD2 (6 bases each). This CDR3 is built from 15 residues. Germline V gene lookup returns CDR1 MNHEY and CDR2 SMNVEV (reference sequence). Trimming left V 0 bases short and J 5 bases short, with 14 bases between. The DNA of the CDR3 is TGTGCCAGCAGTTTATCGAGGCGGGACATAGACGAGCAGTACTTC. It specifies CASSLSRRDIDEQYF.

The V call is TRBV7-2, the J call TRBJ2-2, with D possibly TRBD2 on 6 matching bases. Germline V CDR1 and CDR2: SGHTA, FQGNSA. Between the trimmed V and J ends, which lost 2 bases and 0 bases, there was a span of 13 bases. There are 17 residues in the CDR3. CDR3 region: CASSLRSSGPNTGELFF. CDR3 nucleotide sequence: TGTGCCAGCAGCTTACGCTCCAGCGGGCCGAACACCGGGGAGCTGTTTTTT.

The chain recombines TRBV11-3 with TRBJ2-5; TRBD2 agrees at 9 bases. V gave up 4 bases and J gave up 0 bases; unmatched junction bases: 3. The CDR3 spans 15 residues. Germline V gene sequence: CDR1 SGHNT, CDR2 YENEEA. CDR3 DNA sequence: TGTGCCAGCAGCTCACAGCGGGAGGACCAAGAGACCCAGTACTTC. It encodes CASSSQREDQETQYF.

The CDR3 here is CASSQTWQGPRSGANVLTF. For the CDR3, the DNA is TGCGCCAGCAGCCAGACATGGCAGGGGCCACGCTCTGGGGCCAACGTCCTGACTTTC. The rearrangement links TRBV4-1 to TRBJ2-6, with TRBD1 as a possible D gene (6 bases). This CDR3 comprises 19 residues. Germline V gives CDR1 MGHRA, CDR2 YSYEKL. Trimming left V 3 bases short and J 0 bases short, with 18 bases between.

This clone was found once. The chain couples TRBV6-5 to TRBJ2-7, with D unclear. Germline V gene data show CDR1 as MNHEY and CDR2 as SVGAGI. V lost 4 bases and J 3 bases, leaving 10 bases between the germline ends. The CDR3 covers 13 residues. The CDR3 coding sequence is TGTGCCAGCAGTTCCTTCATACACTACGAGCAGTACTTC. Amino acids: CASSSFIHYEQYF.

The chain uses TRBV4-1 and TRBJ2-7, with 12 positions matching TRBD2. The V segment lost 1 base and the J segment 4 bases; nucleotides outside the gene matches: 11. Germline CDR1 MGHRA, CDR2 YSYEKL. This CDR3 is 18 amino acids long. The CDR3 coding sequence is TGCGCCAGCAGCCAAGGATCCCTAGCGGGAGGGCCGGGGTACGAGCAGTACTTC. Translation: CASSQGSLAGGPGYEQYF.

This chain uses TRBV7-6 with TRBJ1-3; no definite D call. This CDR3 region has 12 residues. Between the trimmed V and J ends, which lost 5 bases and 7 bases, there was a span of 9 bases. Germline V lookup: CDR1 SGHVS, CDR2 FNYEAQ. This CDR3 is CASSNWENTIYF. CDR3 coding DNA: TGTGCCAGCAGCAACTGGGAGAACACCATATATTTT.

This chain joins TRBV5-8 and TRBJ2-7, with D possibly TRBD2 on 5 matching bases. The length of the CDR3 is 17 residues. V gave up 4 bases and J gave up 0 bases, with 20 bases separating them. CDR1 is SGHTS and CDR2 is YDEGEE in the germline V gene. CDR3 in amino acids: CASSPHLERASSYEQYF. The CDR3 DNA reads TGTGCCAGCAGCCCCCATCTAGAGAGGGCGAGCTCCTACGAGCAGTACTTC. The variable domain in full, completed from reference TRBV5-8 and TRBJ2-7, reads EAGVTQSPTHLIKTRGQQATLRCSPISGHTSVYWYQQALGLGLQFLLWYDEGEERNRGNFPPRFSGRQFPNYSSELNVNALELEDSALYLCASSPHLERASSYEQYFGPGTRLTVT.

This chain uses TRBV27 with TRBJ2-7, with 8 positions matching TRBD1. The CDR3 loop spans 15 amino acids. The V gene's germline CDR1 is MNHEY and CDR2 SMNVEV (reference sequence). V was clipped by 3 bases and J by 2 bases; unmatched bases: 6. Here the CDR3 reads CASSFGQGGPYEQYF. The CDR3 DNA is TGTGCCAGCAGTTTTGGACAGGGCGGACCCTACGAGCAGTACTTC.

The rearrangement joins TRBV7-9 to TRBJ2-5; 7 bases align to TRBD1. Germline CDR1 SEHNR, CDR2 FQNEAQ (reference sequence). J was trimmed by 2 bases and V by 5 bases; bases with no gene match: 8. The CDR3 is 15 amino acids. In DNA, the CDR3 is TGTGCCAGCAGCCCGACAGGGACACTTCAAGAGACCCAGTACTTC. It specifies CASSPTGTLQETQYF. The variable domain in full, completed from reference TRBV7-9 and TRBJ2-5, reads DTGVSQNPRHKITKRGQNVTFRCDPISEHNRLYWYRQTLGQGPEFLTYFQNEAQLEKSRLLSDRFSAERPKGSFSTLEIQRTEQGDSAMYLCASSPTGTLQETQYFGPGTRLLVL.